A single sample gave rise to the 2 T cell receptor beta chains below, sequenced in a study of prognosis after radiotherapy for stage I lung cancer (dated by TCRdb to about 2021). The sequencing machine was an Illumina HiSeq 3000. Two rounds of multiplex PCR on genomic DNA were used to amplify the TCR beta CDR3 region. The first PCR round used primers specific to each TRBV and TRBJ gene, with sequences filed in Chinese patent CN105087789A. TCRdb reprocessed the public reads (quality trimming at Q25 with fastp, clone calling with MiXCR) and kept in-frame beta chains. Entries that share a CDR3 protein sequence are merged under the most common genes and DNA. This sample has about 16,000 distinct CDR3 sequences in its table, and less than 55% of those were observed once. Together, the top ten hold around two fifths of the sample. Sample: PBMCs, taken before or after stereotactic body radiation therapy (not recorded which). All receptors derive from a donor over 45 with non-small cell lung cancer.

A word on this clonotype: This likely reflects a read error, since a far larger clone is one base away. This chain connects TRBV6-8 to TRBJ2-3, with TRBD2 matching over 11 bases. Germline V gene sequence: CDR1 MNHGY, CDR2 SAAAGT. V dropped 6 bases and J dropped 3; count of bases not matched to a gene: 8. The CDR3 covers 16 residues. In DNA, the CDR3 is TGTGCCAGCAGAAAGACTAGCGGGGTGGAGACAGATACGCAGTATTTT. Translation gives CASRKTSGVETDTQYF.

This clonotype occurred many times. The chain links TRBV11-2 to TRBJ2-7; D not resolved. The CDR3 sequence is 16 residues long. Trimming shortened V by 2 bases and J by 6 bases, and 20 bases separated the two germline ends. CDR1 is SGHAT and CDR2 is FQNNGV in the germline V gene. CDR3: CASSLISRKPRREQYF. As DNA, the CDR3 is TGTGCCAGCAGCTTAATATCCCGCAAGCCCCGACGCGAGCAGTACTTC.